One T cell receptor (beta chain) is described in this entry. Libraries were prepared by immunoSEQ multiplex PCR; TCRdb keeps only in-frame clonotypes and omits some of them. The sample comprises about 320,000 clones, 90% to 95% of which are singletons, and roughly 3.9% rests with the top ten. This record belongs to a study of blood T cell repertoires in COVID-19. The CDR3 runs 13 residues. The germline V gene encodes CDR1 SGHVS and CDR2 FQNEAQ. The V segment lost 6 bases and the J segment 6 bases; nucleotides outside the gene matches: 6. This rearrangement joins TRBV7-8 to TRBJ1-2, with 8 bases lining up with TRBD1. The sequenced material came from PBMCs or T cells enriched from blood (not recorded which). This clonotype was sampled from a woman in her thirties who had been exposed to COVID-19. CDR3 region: CASSPQGGHGYTF. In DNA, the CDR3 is TGTGCCAGCAGTCCACAGGGGGGTCATGGCTACACCTTC.